Shown below are 29 T cell receptor beta chains from a single sample sequenced in a study of long-term antiretroviral therapy in people with HIV. Samples were assayed with immunoSEQ v3.0 at survey level. Only in-frame clones appear in the TCRdb table, and some are missing; sequencing was by immunoSEQ multiplex PCR. This table holds about 24,000 clones, 80% to 85% found once. The sample here was unsorted PBMCs, taken 0.4 years after starting antiretroviral therapy. The receptors were sampled from a man between 45 and 60 years old with HIV.

V usage is TRBV27 and J usage is TRBJ2-7; 15 nucleotides align to TRBD2. The V gene end was trimmed by 4 bases and the J gene end by 7 bases; junction bases not matched to a gene: 2. From germline, CDR1 is MNHEY and CDR2 SMNVEV (reference sequence). The CDR3 is 14 amino acids. CDR3 sequence (DNA): TGTGCCAGCAGTTCGGGACTAGCGGGGGGAGAGCAGTACTTC. It yields the protein CASSSGLAGGEQYF.

The J gene is TRBJ1-4, the V gene TRBV7-2, with a possible D match to TRBD1 (5 bases). CDR3 size: 13 residues. CDR1 is SGHTA and CDR2 is FQGNSA in the germline V gene. V was trimmed by 5 bases and J by 7 bases, leaving 11 bases between them. CDR3 protein: CASSRGVGEKLFF. DNA of the CDR3: TGTGCCAGCAGCCGAGGGGTTGGTGAAAAACTGTTTTTT.

The J gene is TRBJ1-5, the V gene TRBV2; unclear D gene. Trimming removed 1 base at V and 7 bases at J, with 5 bases between. CDR3 length: 12 amino acids. Germline V gene lookup returns CDR1 SNHLY and CDR2 FYNNEI. The CDR3 nucleotides read TGTGCCAGCAGTGAAGGCAGCCAGCCCCAGCATTTT. Protein: CASSEGSQPQHF. Full variable domain (missing parts from reference TRBV2 and TRBJ1-5): EPEVTQTPSHQVTQMGQEVILRCVPISNHLYFYWYRQILGQKVEFLVSFYNNEISEKSEIFDDQFSVERPDGSNFTLKIRSTKLEDSAMYFCASSEGSQPQHFGDGTRLSIL.

This clone was found once. The CDR3 DNA sequence: TGTGCCAGCAGAGAGGATCCTGGGGGCTATGGCTACACCTTC. Encoded protein: CASREDPGGYGYTF. This chain links TRBV6-1 with TRBJ1-2; D possibly corresponds to TRBD1 (5 bases). CDR1 and CDR2 from the germline V gene are MNHNS and SASEGT. This CDR3 comprises 14 residues. V was pared by 6 bases and J by 4 bases, with 15 bases between.

This chain uses TRBV6-4 with TRBJ2-6; 7 bases are a match to TRBD1. Trimming removed 8 bases from V and 2 bases from J; junction bases left unmatched: 3. The CDR3 has 14 residues. Germline assignment: CDR1 MRHNA and CDR2 SNTAGT. CDR3 DNA: TGTGCCAGCTCGACAGGGCCTGGGGCCAACGTCCTGACTTTC. This sequence encodes CASSTGPGANVLTF.

A few counts support this clone. The DNA for the CDR3 is TGTGCCAGCTCACCACGAGGGGGCTCAGGGAACACTGAAGCTTTCTTT. This translates into CASSPRGGSGNTEAFF. This chain joins TRBV18 and TRBJ1-1; TRBD1 matches at 7 bases. V lost 1 base and J lost 1; bases outside the gene matches: 6. This CDR3 comprises 16 residues. Germline V gives CDR1 KGHSH, CDR2 LQKENI.

CDR3 coding DNA: TGTGCCAGTTTCCCGGGACTACGGGGAACGCTGTTTTTT. This codes for CASFPGLRGTLFF. The V and J genes are TRBV19 and TRBJ2-2, with 7 bases identical to TRBD2. The V gene's germline CDR1 is LNHDA and CDR2 SQIVND (reference sequence). This CDR3 spans 13 amino acids. Trimming at V came to 8 bases and at J to 13 bases, leaving 13 bases not matched to a gene. Based on the CDR3 plus reference TRBV19 and TRBJ2-2, the full variable domain is DGGITQSPKYLFRKEGQNVTLSCEQNLNHDAMYWYRQDPGQGLRLIYYSQIVNDFQKGDIAEGYSVSREKKESFPLTVTSAQKNPTAFYLCASFPGLRGTLFFGEGSRLTVL.

The chain is built from TRBV23-1 and TRBJ2-7; a weak D match, TRBD1 (6 bases). TRBV23-1 is designated an ORF whose function remains uncertain. V gave up 5 bases and J gave up 3 bases, with 11 bases separating them. The CDR3 totals 13 residues. As DNA, the CDR3 is TGCGCCAGCAGTAGACAGGTCTTCTACGAGCAGTACTTC. As protein: CASSRQVFYEQYF.

The rearrangement joins TRBV28 to TRBJ2-7; D possibly corresponds to TRBD2 (5 bases). CDR1 is MDHEN and CDR2 is SYDVKM in the germline V gene. The CDR3 extends over 14 amino acids. Trimming pared 3 bases from V and 1 base from J, leaving 10 bases between. CDR3 loop: CASSLWGASYEQYF. The CDR3 bases are TGTGCCAGCAGTTTGTGGGGAGCTTCCTACGAGCAGTACTTC.

This chain connects TRBV5-1 to TRBJ1-4; 12 bases line up with TRBD1. This CDR3 comprises 16 residues. With 0 bases clipped from V and 5 bases from J, the junction kept 2 bases outside the gene matches. CDR1 and CDR2 from the germline V gene are SGHRS and YFSETQ. CDR3 in amino acids: CASSLAGTGGNEKLFF. Here the CDR3 DNA reads TGCGCCAGCAGCTTGGCCGGGACAGGGGGCAATGAAAAACTGTTTTTT.

The chain carries TRBV30 and TRBJ1-3, with 8 nucleotides matching TRBD1. CDR3 length: 14 amino acids. V dropped 3 bases and J dropped 8; count of bases not matched to a gene: 9. Per the germline V gene, CDR1 is GTSNPN and CDR2 is SVGIG (reference sequence). The CDR3: CAWSASTGGHTIYF. CDR3 coding DNA: TGTGCCTGGAGCGCTTCTACAGGGGGACACACCATATATTTT.

V and J are TRBV5-6 and TRBJ2-7; 7 positions match TRBD2. CDR3 length equals 16 residues. The trim removed 1 base at V and 3 bases at J, leaving 10 bases unmatched. Germline lookup yields CDR1 SGHDT and CDR2 YYEEEE. This CDR3 reads CASSLYVLAVGYEQYF. The CDR3 region has the DNA TGTGCCAGCAGCTTGTACGTTCTAGCGGTGGGCTACGAGCAGTACTTC. The full variable domain, its missing parts supplied by reference TRBV5-6 and TRBJ2-7, is DAGVTQSPTHLIKTRGQQVTLRCSPKSGHDTVSWYQQALGQGPQFIFQYYEEEERQRGNFPDRFSGHQFPNYSSELNVNALLLGDSALYLCASSLYVLAVGYEQYFGPGTRLTVT.

The chain couples TRBV14 to TRBJ2-5; 8 bases are shared with TRBD1. Germline-derived CDR1 and CDR2 are SGHDN and FVKESK. The V gene end was trimmed by 0 bases and the J gene end by 5 bases; junction bases not matched to a gene: 2. There are 14 residues in the CDR3. The CDR3 sequence: CASSQDRTGETQYF. The CDR3 region has the DNA TGTGCCAGCAGCCAAGATCGGACAGGGGAGACCCAGTACTTC.

V usage is TRBV10-2 and J usage is TRBJ2-7; the D call may be TRBD1 or TRBD2 (6 bases each). Germline assignment: CDR1 WSHSY and CDR2 SAAADI. Trimming pared 6 bases from V and 2 bases from J, leaving 17 bases between. This CDR3 region has 15 residues. The DNA for the CDR3 is TGCGCCAGCAGACTAGGGGGGAGTACCGCCTACGAGCAGTACTTC. Protein: CASRLGGSTAYEQYF.

The chain recombines TRBV10-2 with TRBJ2-5; D may be TRBD2 (5 bases). Germline CDR1 WSHSY, CDR2 SAAADI. The CDR3 loop spans 13 amino acids. Trimming left V 3 bases short and J 1 base short, with 6 bases between. The CDR3 protein is CASSDGLQETQYF. The CDR3 DNA follows: TGCGCCAGCAGTGATGGACTCCAAGAGACCCAGTACTTC.

This clone was seen a few times. V and J are TRBV5-4 and TRBJ1-3, with D unresolved. Trimming left V 0 bases short and J 0 bases short, with 10 bases between. Germline CDR1 SGHNT, CDR2 YYREEE (reference sequence). CDR3 length equals 16 residues. The CDR3 region is CASSLAGASSGNTIYF. The CDR3 DNA follows: TGTGCCAGCAGCTTGGCAGGTGCGAGCTCTGGAAACACCATATATTTT.

V and J are TRBV4-1 and TRBJ2-7; D is uncertain. Trimming removed 1 base from V and 3 bases from J, with 10 bases in between. Germline loops: CDR1 MGHRA, CDR2 YSYEKL. CDR3 size: 14 residues. CDR3 sequence: CASSQVGVDYEQYF. CDR3 nucleotide sequence: TGCGCCAGCAGCCAAGTCGGCGTGGACTACGAGCAGTACTTC.

The rearrangement links TRBV25-1 to TRBJ2-7; possibly TRBD2 for D (5 bases). Looked up from germline, CDR1 is MGHDK and CDR2 is SYGVNS. This CDR3 has 12 amino acids. Trimming removed 3 bases at V and 6 bases at J, with 9 bases between. The CDR3 region has the DNA TGTGCCAGCAGTGATCGGGGTCGCGAGCAGTACTTC. Its protein is CASSDRGREQYF.

The V call is TRBV18, the J call TRBJ2-3; TRBD2 agrees at 10 bases. Germline V gives CDR1 KGHSH, CDR2 LQKENI. V was pared by 4 bases and J by 4 bases, with 11 bases of the junction left unmatched. The CDR3 sequence is 17 residues long. The CDR3 bases are TGTGCCAGCTCACAAACTGAGCGGGGGGGGCCTGCAGATACGCAGTATTTT. Translating gives CASSQTERGGPADTQYF.

The J gene is TRBJ2-7, the V gene TRBV5-1, with D perhaps TRBD2 (5 bases). CDR1 is SGHRS and CDR2 is YFSETQ in the germline V gene. V was shortened by 0 bases and J by 6 bases, with 16 bases between the two germline ends. This CDR3 is 15 amino acids long. The CDR3 sequence: CASSLVGPGTAEQYF. Here the CDR3 DNA reads TGCGCCAGCAGCTTGGTAGGTCCGGGAACCGCCGAGCAGTACTTC.

The rearrangement uses TRBV15 and TRBJ1-5; no reliable D call. V shed 0 bases and J shed 4 bases, with 13 bases lying between them. The CDR3 totals 16 residues. The germline V gene has CDR1 LNHNV and CDR2 YYDKDF (reference sequence). The CDR3 nucleotides read TGTGCCACCAGCAGAGAAATAGGGCAGCTTAATCAGCCCCAGCATTTT. This translates into CATSREIGQLNQPQHF.

This chain uses TRBV2 with TRBJ2-2; 9 bases match TRBD1. CDR1 is SNHLY and CDR2 is FYNNEI in the germline V gene. The V segment lost 6 bases and the J segment 6 bases; nucleotides outside the gene matches: 5. CDR3 length: 14 amino acids. The CDR3: CASREQGAAGELFF. DNA for the CDR3: TGTGCCAGCAGGGAACAGGGGGCCGCCGGGGAGCTGTTTTTT.

This chain connects TRBV25-1 to TRBJ2-2; TRBD2 might be the D (6 bases). CDR1 is MGHDK, CDR2 SYGVNS, per germline. CDR3 length: 12 amino acids. CDR3: CALLASDGELFF. The CDR3, as DNA: TGTGCTCTTCTAGCGTCCGACGGGGAGCTGTTTTTT. Based on the CDR3 plus reference TRBV25-1 and TRBJ2-2, the full variable domain is EADIYQTPRYLVIGTGKKITLECSQTMGHDKMYWYQQDPGMELHLIHYSYGVNSTEKGDLSSESTVSRIRTEHFPLTLESARPSHTSQYLCALLASDGELFFGEGSRLTVL.

This clone was seen a single time. The V gene is TRBV27, the J gene TRBJ2-2; D not certain. CDR1 is MNHEY, CDR2 SMNVEV, per germline (reference sequence). The CDR3 sequence is 14 residues long. V was pared by 6 bases and J by 3 bases, with 11 bases between. The CDR3 reads CASSAGWDTGELFF. The CDR3 nucleotides are TGTGCCAGCAGCGCCGGGTGGGACACCGGGGAGCTGTTTTTT.

The CDR3 here is CAWSVRDAVRGSYNEQFF. CDR3 nucleotides: TGTGCCTGGAGTGTAAGGGACGCAGTCCGAGGATCCTACAATGAGCAGTTCTTC. This chain uses TRBV30 with TRBJ2-1; either TRBD1 or TRBD2 may supply D (5 bases each). CDR1 is GTSNPN, CDR2 SVGIG, per germline (reference sequence). V shed 0 bases and J shed 1 base, with 19 bases lying between them. This CDR3 has 18 amino acids.

This clone was found a few times. V gene TRBV19 combines with J gene TRBJ1-4, with a weak D call TRBD1 (6 bases). This CDR3 contains 19 residues. The germline V and J ends were trimmed by 4 bases and 0 bases, with 21 bases remaining between them. Germline loops: CDR1 LNHDA, CDR2 SQIVND (reference sequence). This CDR3 is CASSKRTASSLATNEKLFF. In DNA, the CDR3 is TGTGCCAGTAGTAAAAGGACAGCAAGCTCTCTGGCAACTAATGAAAAACTGTTTTTT.

CDR3 nucleotide sequence: TGCGCCAGCAGCCAAGATAACAGGTACACTGAAGCTTTCTTT. Amino acids: CASSQDNRYTEAFF. V gene TRBV4-3 combines with J gene TRBJ1-1; D possibly corresponds to TRBD1 (5 bases). The CDR3 is made up of 14 amino acids. V was trimmed by 0 bases and J by 3 bases, leaving 8 bases between them. CDR1 is LGHNA, CDR2 YSLEER, per germline.

The chain has TRBV18 and TRBJ1-5; TRBD1 aligns across 7 bases. Germline V gene data show CDR1 as KGHSH and CDR2 as LQKENI. After removal of 3 bases from V and 5 bases from J, the junction contained 4 bases not matched to a gene. This CDR3 spans 14 amino acids. This chain's CDR3 is CASSPGQQYQPQHF. DNA for the CDR3: TGTGCCAGCTCACCGGGACAGCAATATCAGCCCCAGCATTTT.

The rearrangement uses TRBV28 and TRBJ1-2, with D hard to call. There are 16 residues in the CDR3. V shed 3 bases and J shed 2 bases, with 16 bases lying between them. Germline V lookup: CDR1 MDHEN, CDR2 SYDVKM. DNA of the CDR3: TGTGCCAGCAGTTTCATCGGAAGCCCCCGCAACTATGGCTACACCTTC. Translation: CASSFIGSPRNYGYTF.